This T cell receptor (beta chain) was identified in a study of blood T cell repertoires in COVID-19. This CDR3 spans 14 amino acids. J was trimmed by 6 bases and V by 5 bases; bases with no gene match: 9. Germline V gene data show CDR1 as SEHNR and CDR2 as FQNEAQ (reference sequence). Produced via immunoSEQ multiplex PCR; TCRdb's table is partial and in-frame only. The sample has about 290,000 clones, 89% seen once. Source material: PBMCs or T cells enriched from blood (not recorded which). The chain carries TRBV7-9 and TRBJ1-1, with 7 nucleotides matching TRBD1. This receptor was obtained from a woman aged 40 to 50 who had recovered from COVID-19. CDR3: CASSRFGTDPEAFF. The CDR3 nucleotides are TGTGCCAGCAGCCGATTTGGGACAGACCCTGAAGCTTTCTTT.